The 29 T cell receptor beta chains below were found in one sample sequenced in a study of T-cell reconstitution after alpha-beta-depleted transplantation in children (dated by TCRdb to the mid-2010s). Libraries came from PCR. The reads were generated on an Illumina HiSeq 2500. TCR library preparation used molecular barcoding, with unique molecular identifiers applied to normalize quantification of the TCRbeta repertoire. Clones were called with MiXCR by TCRdb after fastp trimmed the public reads at Q25, and only in-frame beta chains were retained. All rows with the same CDR3 protein become a single entry with the most common DNA and genes. The sample table contains approximately 420,000 distinct CDR3 sequences; only one count was recorded for about a tenth of them. The ten largest clones represent approximately 5% of the sample. Specimen: PBMCs from the stem cell graft donor, collected from the stem cell graft. The receptors were sampled from a human donor who donated a stem cell graft to a child with acute myeloid leukemia.

This clonotype was seen repeatedly, ten times or more. CDR3 bases: TGCAGTGCTAGAGATGACACTGAAGCTTTCTTT. The encoded protein is CSARDDTEAFF. The chain couples TRBV20-1 to TRBJ1-1; no clear D gene. Germline V lookup: CDR1 DFQATT, CDR2 SNEGSKA (reference sequence). CDR3 length: 11 amino acids. Trimming took off 0 bases at V and 3 bases at J, with 2 bases between the two ends.

In this sample, this clonotype turned up a few times. V and J are TRBV10-3 and TRBJ2-1; D might be TRBD2 (6 bases). This CDR3 region has 14 residues. Germline lookup yields CDR1 ENHRY and CDR2 SYGVKD. Trimming took off 3 bases at V and 6 bases at J, with 12 bases between the two ends. CDR3: CAISDSGGANEQFF. As DNA, the CDR3 is TGTGCCATCAGTGATTCAGGCGGGGCCAATGAGCAGTTCTTC.

The V call is TRBV12-3 or TRBV12-4, the J call TRBJ2-2, with D perhaps matching TRBD1 (6 bases). The CDR3 extends over 14 amino acids. With 6 bases removed from V and 0 bases from J, the gap between germline ends came to 8 bases. CDR3 residues: CASRGTSNTGELFF. Here the CDR3 DNA reads TGTGCCAGCAGAGGGACATCGAACACCGGGGAGCTGTTTTTT.

J is TRBJ1-2 and V is TRBV5-5, with D uncertain. The CDR3 sequence is 15 residues long. Trimming stripped 5 bases from V and 8 bases from J, with 22 bases between. The germline V gene has CDR1 SGHKS and CDR2 YYEKEE (reference sequence). The chain's CDR3 is CASRHDKANREGYTF. The CDR3 nucleotides read TGTGCCAGCAGACACGACAAGGCAAATAGGGAAGGCTACACCTTC.

To note about this clonotype: Mismatch with germline at one junction end may stem from a read error. This chain uses TRBV12-3 or TRBV12-4 with TRBJ2-6; 8 bases map to TRBD1. The CDR3 totals 17 residues. CDR3 nucleotides: TGTGCCAGCAGTTTTGGACAGGGCCTCTCTGGGGCCAACGGCCTGACTTTC. It specifies CASSFGQGLSGANGLTF.

This chain links TRBV20-1 with TRBJ1-5, with 9 bases fitting TRBD1. Germline assignment: CDR1 DFQATT and CDR2 SNEGSKA (reference sequence). This CDR3 region has 16 residues. V trimming: 5 bases; J trimming: 0 bases; junction bases outside the gene matches: 8. The CDR3 DNA is TGCAGTGCTTATTCCCGGACAGGGGATAGCAATCAGCCCCAGCATTTT. This sequence encodes CSAYSRTGDSNQPQHF.

There are a few counts of this clonotype. The genes are TRBV29-1 and TRBJ1-1, with TRBD1 as a possible D gene (5 bases). The CDR3 is 13 amino acids. Per the germline V gene, CDR1 is SQVTM and CDR2 is ANQGSEA. V was cut by 4 bases and J by 3 bases, with 12 bases left in between. The CDR3 sequence is CSVVGGLDTEAFF. The CDR3 nucleotides are TGCAGCGTTGTCGGGGGTTTGGACACTGAAGCTTTCTTT.

This chain joins TRBV7-3 and TRBJ2-3; 14 nucleotides match TRBD2. With V trimmed by 5 bases and J by 8 bases, 9 bases remained unmatched. The CDR3 length is 16 residues. The germline V gene encodes CDR1 SGHTA and CDR2 FQGTGA. CDR3 amino acids: CASSARLAGGPGTQYF. CDR3 nucleotide sequence: TGTGCCAGCAGCGCCCGACTAGCGGGGGGGCCCGGTACGCAGTATTTT.

Worth noting for this clonotype: This may stem from a read error, because a much larger clone lies one nucleotide away. The chain combines TRBV3-1 with TRBJ2-7, with D maybe TRBD1 (6 bases). Germline CDR1 and CDR2: LGHDT and YNNKEL (reference sequence). The CDR3 is 16 amino acids. The CDR3 bases are TGTGCCAGCAGCCAAGATACAGGGACGGGGTCCTACGAGCGGTACTTC. Translating it yields CASSQDTGTGSYERYF.

This clonotype was counted a few times. The rearrangement joins TRBV20-1 to TRBJ1-2; 7 nucleotides align to TRBD1. Losses at the gene ends were 1 base for V and 9 bases for J; bases not matched to a gene: 8. This CDR3 is 13 amino acids long. Germline V gene data show CDR1 as DFQATT and CDR2 as SNEGSKA (reference sequence). In DNA, the CDR3 is TGCAGTGCTAGAGCGGACAGGTGGGATAGCTACACCTTC. Its translation: CSARADRWDSYTF.

This clonotype was detected many times. The chain combines TRBV20-1 with TRBJ2-1; D is unresolved. The CDR3 runs to 13 residues. V gave up 1 base and J gave up 9 bases, with 13 bases separating them. The germline gives CDR1 DFQATT, CDR2 SNEGSKA (reference sequence). The CDR3 spells CSARGAPAREQFF. DNA for the CDR3: TGCAGTGCTAGAGGAGCTCCAGCGCGTGAGCAGTTCTTC.

There are a few counts of this clonotype. The rearrangement joins TRBV6-1 to TRBJ1-3, with D perhaps TRBD1 (5 bases). The CDR3 spans 15 residues. V lost 10 bases and J lost 0, with 16 bases in between. Germline values: CDR1 MNHNS, CDR2 SASEGT. The CDR3 sequence: CANDRQCRSGNTIYF. In DNA, the CDR3 is TGTGCCAACGATAGACAGTGCCGCTCTGGAAACACCATATATTTT.

The chain links TRBV7-8 to TRBJ2-7, with D possibly matching TRBD1 (5 bases). V lost 6 bases and J 5 bases, leaving 17 bases between the germline ends. This CDR3 has 14 amino acids. Germline CDR1 is SGHVS and CDR2 is FQNEAQ. DNA of the CDR3: TGTGCCAGCAGTTTCGCAGGGAATAGGGACGAGCAGTACTTC. Its translation is CASSFAGNRDEQYF.

The chain is built from TRBV27 and TRBJ2-1; D is unresolved. There are 13 residues in the CDR3. Germline V lookup: CDR1 MNHEY, CDR2 SMNVEV (reference sequence). Trimming cost V 3 bases and J 6 bases, with 9 bases left between them. The CDR3 is CASSFSQLNEQFF. CDR3 DNA sequence: TGTGCCAGCAGTTTCTCTCAGCTCAATGAGCAGTTCTTC.

V gene TRBV5-5 combines with J gene TRBJ2-7; D perhaps matches TRBD1 (6 bases). Germline V gives CDR1 SGHKS, CDR2 YYEKEE (reference sequence). The CDR3 is made up of 15 amino acids. V was trimmed by 4 bases and J by 5 bases, leaving 19 bases between them. CDR3 nucleotides: TGTGCCAGCAGCCGAAATACCGGGACAATCAACGAGCAGTACTTC. This translates into CASSRNTGTINEQYF.

This clonotype has just a few counts. The chain recombines TRBV20-1 with TRBJ2-3; 8 bases are a match to TRBD2. CDR3 size: 14 residues. The J segment lost 1 base and the V segment lost 3 bases, leaving 3 bases of the junction unmatched. Germline V gene data show CDR1 as DFQATT and CDR2 as SNEGSKA (reference sequence). CDR3 sequence: CSASELAGTDTQYF. CDR3 sequence (DNA): TGCAGTGCTAGTGAACTAGCGGGCACAGATACGCAGTATTTT.

This clonotype was counted only a few times. This chain links TRBV5-1 with TRBJ2-6; no reliable D call. Germline V gene data show CDR1 as SGHRS and CDR2 as YFSETQ. CDR3 length: 17 amino acids. With 0 bases removed from V and 0 bases from J, the gap between germline ends came to 10 bases. CDR3 in amino acids: CASSLAPSGSGANVLTF. CDR3 coding DNA: TGCGCCAGCAGCTTGGCCCCCTCGGGCTCTGGGGCCAACGTCCTGACTTTC.

The chain links TRBV6-1 to TRBJ2-7; TRBD2 aligns across 11 bases. The CDR3 contains 15 residues. CDR1 MNHNS and CDR2 SASEGT come from the germline V gene. The ends lost 6 bases at V and 7 bases at J; junction bases unmatched: 11. CDR3 DNA sequence: TGTGCCAGCAGCACAGGACTAGCGGGTTCGGGGGAGCAGTACGTC. Protein product: CASSTGLAGSGEQYV.

The chain couples TRBV29-1 to TRBJ2-5; D might be TRBD2 (6 bases). This CDR3 spans 14 amino acids. The V and J ends lost 3 bases and 4 bases respectively, with 15 bases between them. The germline V gene encodes CDR1 SQVTM and CDR2 ANQGSEA. For the CDR3, the DNA is TGCAGCGTTGAGGTCGCGGGAACGTCAGAGACCCAGTACTTC. Translation gives CSVEVAGTSETQYF.

The sample holds a few counts of this clonotype. The chain joins TRBV4-3 to TRBJ2-2; D remains unclear. The CDR3 sequence is 13 residues long. Trimming left V 0 bases short and J 6 bases short, with 5 bases between. CDR1 is LGHNA, CDR2 YSLEER, per germline. In DNA form, the CDR3 reads TGCGCCAGCAGCCAAGACTACTCCGGGGAGCTGTTTTTT. Translated, it gives CASSQDYSGELFF.

There are a few counts of this clonotype. The V gene is TRBV27, the J gene TRBJ1-2; 10 bases line up with TRBD1. CDR1 is MNHEY, CDR2 SMNVEV, per germline (reference sequence). This CDR3 region has 15 residues. V was clipped by 6 bases and J by 4 bases; unmatched bases: 8. The CDR3 is CASRRTGTGAYGYTF. The CDR3 DNA reads TGTGCCAGCAGGAGAACCGGGACAGGGGCCTATGGCTACACCTTC.

This clonotype was seen many times. V usage is TRBV9 and J usage is TRBJ2-7; 12 bases line up with TRBD2. Looked up from germline, CDR1 is SGDLS and CDR2 is YYNGEE. Trimming took 3 bases from V and 4 from J; bases not matched to a gene: 5. The CDR3 consists of 15 residues. The CDR3 region has the DNA TGTGCCAGCAGCGAGGGACTAGCGGGTGATTACGAGCAGTACTTC. Its protein is CASSEGLAGDYEQYF.

This clonotype was seen repeatedly, ten times or more. The CDR3 bases are TGCGCCAGCAGCTCGGACCCCTTGGCAGATACGCAGTATTTT. This encodes CASSSDPLADTQYF. The chain uses TRBV5-1 and TRBJ2-3; D remains unclear. This CDR3 contains 14 residues. Germline CDR1 reads SGHRS; CDR2 reads YFSETQ. Trimming removed 3 bases from V and 4 bases from J, with 12 bases in between.

This clonotype was counted only a few times. The chain recombines TRBV25-1 with TRBJ2-7, with 12 bases that match TRBD1. Germline lookup yields CDR1 MGHDK and CDR2 SYGVNS. The CDR3 has 14 amino acids. V shed 7 bases, J shed 5 bases, and the junction held 6 bases outside the gene matches. In nucleotides, the CDR3 is TGTGCCAGCACTAAGGGACAGGGGGCTGACGAGCAGTACTTC. As protein: CASTKGQGADEQYF.

Ten or more counts support this clonotype. The rearrangement uses TRBV5-1 and TRBJ2-7, with 7 bases matching TRBD1. CDR3 length: 15 residues. The V segment lost 3 bases and the J segment 5 bases; nucleotides outside the gene matches: 11. CDR1 and CDR2 from the germline V gene are SGHRS and YFSETQ. The CDR3 DNA sequence: TGCGCCAGCAGCTCACCCCGGGACAGAAACCACGAGCAGTACTTC. It encodes CASSSPRDRNHEQYF.

CDR3 coding DNA: TGCAGCGTTAAGCGGGGGGGCGACACCGGGGAGCTGTTTTTT. This encodes CSVKRGGDTGELFF. V usage is TRBV29-1 and J usage is TRBJ2-2; 10 bases match TRBD2. Germline trimming cut 5 bases from V and 3 bases from J; bases unmatched to any gene: 3. The CDR3 loop spans 14 amino acids. From germline, CDR1 is SQVTM and CDR2 ANQGSEA.

The chain joins TRBV7-2 to TRBJ2-3; 11 positions match TRBD2. CDR1 is SGHTA and CDR2 is FQGNSA in the germline V gene. The CDR3 is 17 residues long. The V segment lost 5 bases and the J segment 5 bases; nucleotides outside the gene matches: 12. In DNA form, the CDR3 reads TGTGCCAGCAGCCCCGGGACTAGCGGCTTGGGGGAAGATACGCAGTATTTT. Protein sequence: CASSPGTSGLGEDTQYF.

V gene TRBV3-1 combines with J gene TRBJ2-1; tentatively, D is TRBD1 or TRBD2 (5 bases each). The CDR3 covers 13 residues. In germline, CDR1 is LGHDT, CDR2 YNNKEL (reference sequence). The V end was cut by 6 bases, the J end by 9 bases, with 15 bases between. The chain's CDR3 is CASRSPGDGEQFF. The CDR3 nucleotides are TGTGCCAGCAGATCTCCCGGGGACGGTGAGCAGTTCTTC.

This clonotype was counted at least ten times. The CDR3 region is CASSARDEQFF. For the CDR3, the DNA is TGCGCCAGCAGTGCTAGGGATGAGCAGTTCTTC. The chain joins TRBV5-1 to TRBJ2-1; no clear D. CDR1 and CDR2 (germline): SGHRS, YFSETQ. V shed 5 bases and J shed 8 bases, with 8 bases lying between them. This CDR3 contains 11 residues.